This TCR beta chain was recovered during a study of blood T cells in healthy people across ages. Study details: Capture by template switching was about one barcoded beta molecule per two T cells.

This clonotype was observed many times. Its antigen is undetermined. General study results and limits: With naive T cell percentage, TCR beta diversity showed a strong correlation.

Then a second PCR, running about 7 to 11 cycles, was carried out with a sample-barcoded 5' primer and a J-beta primer mix. A template-switch adaptor with 12 random nucleotides tagged each cDNA molecule. TCRdb itself ran the 5' RACE reads through MiXCR, one entry per CDR3 protein. The sample lists more than 650,000 distinct CDR3 sequences; 22% were seen once. Sequences were obtained from blood. This sequence originates from a man aged 65-85 years in good health.

The CDR3 region has the DNA TGTGCCAGCAGTGGACTAGCGGGGGAGACCCAGTACTTC. Protein sequence: CASSGLAGETQYF. This chain connects TRBV7-9 to TRBJ2-5; 12 nucleotides agree with TRBD2. Per the germline V gene, CDR1 is SEHNR and CDR2 is FQNEAQ (reference sequence). V lost 6 bases and J lost 5; bases outside the gene matches: 1. The CDR3 is 13 residues long.